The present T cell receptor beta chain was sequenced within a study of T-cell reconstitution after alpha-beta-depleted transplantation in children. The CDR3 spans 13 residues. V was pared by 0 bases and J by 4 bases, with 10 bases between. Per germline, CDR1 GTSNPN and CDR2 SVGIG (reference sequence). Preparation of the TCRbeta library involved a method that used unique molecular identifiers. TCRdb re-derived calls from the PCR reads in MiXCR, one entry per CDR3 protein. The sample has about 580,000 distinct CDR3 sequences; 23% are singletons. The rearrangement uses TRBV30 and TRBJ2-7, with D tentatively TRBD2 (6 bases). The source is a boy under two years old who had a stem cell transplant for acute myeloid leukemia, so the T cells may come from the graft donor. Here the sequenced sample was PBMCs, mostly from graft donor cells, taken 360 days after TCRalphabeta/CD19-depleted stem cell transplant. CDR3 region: CAWSVPGEYEQYF. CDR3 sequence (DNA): TGTGCCTGGAGTGTGCCGGGGGAGTACGAGCAGTACTTC.